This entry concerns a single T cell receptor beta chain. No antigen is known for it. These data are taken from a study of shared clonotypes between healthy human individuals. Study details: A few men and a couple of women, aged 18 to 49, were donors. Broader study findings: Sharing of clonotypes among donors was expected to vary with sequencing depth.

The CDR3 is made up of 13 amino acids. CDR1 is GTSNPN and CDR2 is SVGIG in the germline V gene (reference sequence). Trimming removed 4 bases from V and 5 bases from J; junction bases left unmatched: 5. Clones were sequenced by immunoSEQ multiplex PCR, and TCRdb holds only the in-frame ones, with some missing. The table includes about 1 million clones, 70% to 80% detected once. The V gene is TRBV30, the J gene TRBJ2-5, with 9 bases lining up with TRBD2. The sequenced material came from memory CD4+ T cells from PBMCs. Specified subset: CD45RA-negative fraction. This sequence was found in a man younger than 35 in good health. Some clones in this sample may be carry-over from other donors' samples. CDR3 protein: CAWMYSGSETQYF. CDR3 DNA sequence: TGTGCCTGGATGTATAGCGGGAGTGAGACCCAGTACTTC. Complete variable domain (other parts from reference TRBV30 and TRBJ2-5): SQTIHQWPATLVQPVGSPLSLECTVEGTSNPNLYWYRQAAGRGLQLLFYSVGIGQISSEVPQNLSASRPQDRQFILSSKKLLLSDSGFYLCAWMYSGSETQYFGPGTRLLVL.